Each of the 12 T cell receptor beta chains below was sequenced from the same sample in a study of T cells in Graves' hyperthyroidism and ophthalmopathy. Regions amplified from RNA transcripts were the TCR beta CDR3 regions. Researchers ran a first-round RT-PCR on the TCR CDR3 using the HTBI primer set. MiXCR, run by TCRdb on the multiplex PCR reads, gives a single entry per CDR3 protein. The sample carries approximately 430,000 distinct CDR3 sequences, approximately 15% recorded once. The sequencing sample was made of blood. These receptor sequences come from a man between 18 and 29 years old with Graves' ophthalmopathy.

J is TRBJ2-1 and V is TRBV12-3 or TRBV12-4, with 11 bases that match TRBD1. The CDR3 runs 16 residues. The V and J ends lost 4 bases and 10 bases, in that order; junction bases with no gene match: 12. CDR3 residues: CASSSTGTGGVREQFF. The CDR3 DNA reads as TGTGCCAGCAGTTCGACCGGGACAGGGGGGGTCAGGGAGCAGTTCTTC.

This clonotype was observed at least ten times. The rearrangement joins TRBV11-2 to TRBJ2-7; TRBD1 aligns across 7 bases. V was pared by 5 bases and J by 4 bases, with 5 bases of the junction left unmatched. Germline lookup yields CDR1 SGHAT and CDR2 FQNNGV. This CDR3 has 13 residues. CDR3 region: CASSPPTGYEQYF. The CDR3 coding sequence is TGTGCCAGCAGCCCTCCGACAGGGTACGAGCAGTACTTC. The full variable domain, its missing parts supplied by reference TRBV11-2 and TRBJ2-7, is EAGVAQSPRYKIIEKRQSVAFWCNPISGHATLYWYQQILGQGPKLLIQFQNNGVVDDSQLPKDRFSAERLKGVDSTLKIQPAKLEDSAVYLCASSPPTGYEQYFGPGTRLTVT.

At least ten counts were recorded for this clonotype. V and J are TRBV5-1 and TRBJ2-1; TRBD2 matches at 13 bases. Germline V gives CDR1 SGHRS, CDR2 YFSETQ. The CDR3 has 16 amino acids. Germline trimming cut 2 bases from V and 4 bases from J; bases unmatched to any gene: 3. CDR3 protein: CASSFKTSGGYNEQFF. CDR3 DNA sequence: TGCGCCAGCAGCTTCAAGACTAGCGGGGGGTACAATGAGCAGTTCTTC.

This clonotype was observed at least ten times. The chain links TRBV5-1 to TRBJ2-2; no reliable D call. Germline V gives CDR1 SGHRS, CDR2 YFSETQ. Trimming left V 1 base short and J 0 bases short, with 7 bases between. This CDR3 is 15 amino acids long. The CDR3 is CASSLRDTNTGELFF. Here the CDR3 DNA reads TGCGCCAGCAGCTTGCGAGACACGAACACCGGGGAGCTGTTTTTT.

This clonotype was observed at least ten times. This chain connects TRBV11-2 to TRBJ2-7; 7 bases match TRBD2. J gave up 0 bases and V 0 bases, and 5 bases lay outside the gene matches. The CDR3 contains 16 residues. Germline values: CDR1 SGHAT, CDR2 FQNNGV. CDR3 protein: CASSLDMGGISYEQYF. The CDR3 DNA follows: TGTGCCAGCAGCTTAGATATGGGAGGGATCTCCTACGAGCAGTACTTC.

In its sample, this clonotype was seen many times. V usage is TRBV11-3 and J usage is TRBJ2-7, with 7 nucleotides matching TRBD1. Trimming at V came to 3 bases and at J to 2 bases, leaving 7 bases not matched to a gene. Germline V gene sequence: CDR1 SGHNT, CDR2 YENEEA. The CDR3 has 15 residues. CDR3 DNA: TGTGCCAGCAGCTTCGGACAGGCGGCAACCTACGAGCAGTACTTC. This codes for CASSFGQAATYEQYF. Together with reference TRBV11-3 and TRBJ2-7, the CDR3 gives the full variable domain: EAGVVQSPRYKIIEKKQPVAFWCNPISGHNTLYWYLQNLGQGPELLIRYENEEAVDDSQLPKDRFSAERLKGVDSTLKIQPAELGDSAVYLCASSFGQAATYEQYFGPGTRLTVT.

This clonotype has a handful of counts. The chain recombines TRBV30 with TRBJ1-3, with 11 bases aligning to TRBD1. Germline V gene data show CDR1 as GTSNPN and CDR2 as SVGIG (reference sequence). The J segment lost 6 bases and the V segment lost 5 bases, leaving 6 bases of the junction unmatched. CDR3 length: 14 residues. DNA for the CDR3: TGTGCCTGGCGGACAGGGGGCGCGATAAACACCATATATTTT. Amino acids: CAWRTGGAINTIYF.

This clonotype is a singleton in its sample. The chain couples TRBV6-5 to TRBJ1-2; D gene ambiguous. Germline CDR1 and CDR2: MNHEY and SVGAGI. Trimming pared 2 bases from V and 0 bases from J, leaving 13 bases between. The CDR3 covers 16 residues. The CDR3 sequence: CASSYPLKGPNYGYTF. The CDR3, as DNA: TGTGCCAGCAGTTACCCGCTCAAGGGCCCTAACTATGGCTACACCTTC.

This clonotype was counted ten times or more. The CDR3 loop is CASRAEFSYEQYF. The CDR3 region has the DNA TGTGCCAGCAGAGCCGAATTTTCCTACGAGCAGTACTTC. This chain links TRBV2 with TRBJ2-7; unclear D gene. The CDR3 runs to 13 residues. V lost 6 bases, J lost 1 base, and 10 bases lay in between. Germline V CDR1 and CDR2: SNHLY, FYNNEI.

This clonotype was detected ten times or more. The chain recombines TRBV2 with TRBJ2-5, with D hard to call. The CDR3 extends over 14 amino acids. V was cut by 6 bases and J by 2 bases, with 13 bases left in between. CDR1 is SNHLY, CDR2 FYNNEI, per germline. CDR3 loop: CASSGRGIQETQYF. The DNA of the CDR3 is TGTGCCAGCAGCGGTCGTGGCATTCAAGAGACCCAGTACTTC.

At least ten counts were recorded for this clonotype. V gene TRBV19 combines with J gene TRBJ1-1, with unresolved D. CDR1 and CDR2 (germline): LNHDA, SQIVND (reference sequence). Trimming left V 3 bases short and J 5 bases short, with 4 bases between. The CDR3 has 11 amino acids. The CDR3, as DNA: TGTGCCAGTAGTATCGTTACTGAAGCTTTCTTT. As protein: CASSIVTEAFF.

This clonotype has a count of ten or more. The chain uses TRBV12-3 or TRBV12-4 and TRBJ1-2, with 9 bases matching TRBD1. The CDR3 runs 13 residues. Unmatched junction bases numbered 4, after V lost 5 bases and J lost 6 bases. CDR3 protein: CASSPGTGNGYTF. As DNA, the CDR3 is TGTGCCAGCAGTCCCGGGACAGGGAATGGCTACACCTTC.